One TCR beta chain is described in this entry. The CDR3 runs to 13 residues. The germline CDR1 and CDR2 sequences are SGDLS and YYNGEE. Deletions cut 3 bases from V and 0 bases from J, with 6 bases between. No infections or other immune events were documented during collection. The data were taken from a study of identifying expanded T cells in peripheral blood. The data were produced by immunoSEQ multiplex PCR, yet TCRdb's version contains in-frame clones alone and is incomplete. Found here are about 90,000 clones, around 85% of them singletons; the top ten hold 4.5% to 7%. Sequenced: blood. The chain combines TRBV9 with TRBJ1-1; D is undetermined. The origin of this receptor is a person between 18 and 75 years old in good health. CDR3: CASSAGLNTEAFF. The CDR3 DNA reads TGTGCCAGCAGCGCAGGACTGAACACTGAAGCTTTCTTT.